This T cell receptor beta chain stems from a study of PD-L1 blockade in urothelial cancer. As for the study in general: Blood was analyzed 3 weeks (second dose) and 6 weeks after treatment start. Study-wide points: Where pretreatment blood TCR clonality fell below the median, better survival was predicted.

This clone was counted a single time. What it binds is unknown. Data came from immunoSEQ multiplex PCR; TCRdb stores just in-frame clones and leaves some out. This table has about 120,000 clones, around 89% appearing once. The germline V gene has CDR1 KGHSH and CDR2 LQKENI. With 3 bases removed from V and 0 bases from J, the gap between germline ends came to 12 bases. CDR3 length: 17 residues. The time point: peripheral blood 6 weeks after treatment start. Sequencing used PBMCs, obtained around atezolizumab (anti-PD-L1) treatment. This TCR was recovered from a man aged 55 to 70 with urothelial cancer. The rearrangement links TRBV18 to TRBJ1-6; D call uncertain. CDR3 DNA: TGTGCCAGCTCACCGGAACAGTTGAGCTCCTATAATTCACCCCTCCACTTT. This encodes CASSPEQLSSYNSPLHF.